What follows are 5 T cell receptor beta chains derived from one specimen sequenced in a study of control samples from healthy donors and cancer patients. The table came from immunoSEQ multiplex PCR; TCRdb's copy has only in-frame clones and leaves some out. The sample records 150,000 or so clones, more than 80% being singletons. The sequencing input was blood. All receptors derive from a man aged 18-30 years in good health.

The gene calls are TRBV5-1 and TRBJ2-1; 10 bases fit TRBD1. The trim removed 3 bases at V and 6 bases at J, leaving 0 bases unmatched. The CDR3 runs 13 residues. Germline values: CDR1 SGHRS, CDR2 YFSETQ. The CDR3 sequence is CASSWTGGNEQFF. Written as DNA, the CDR3 is TGCGCCAGCAGCTGGACAGGGGGCAATGAGCAGTTCTTC.

The gene calls are TRBV3-1 (or the pseudogene TRBV3-2) and TRBJ1-4; TRBD1 is a possible D gene (5 bases). The V gene lost 4 bases and the J gene lost 7 bases, with 13 bases spanning the gap. The V gene's germline CDR1 is LGHDT and CDR2 YNNKEL (reference sequence). The CDR3 loop spans 14 amino acids. The CDR3 DNA reads as TGTGCCAGCAGCCGAGCCAGGGTTGGTGAAAAACTGTTTTTT. It is translated as CASSRARVGEKLFF.

This chain links TRBV3-1 (or the pseudogene TRBV3-2) with TRBJ1-1; D is undetermined. CDR1 and CDR2 (germline): LGHDT, YNNKEL (reference sequence). Trimming pared 1 base from V and 10 bases from J, leaving 10 bases between. The CDR3 covers 12 residues. The CDR3 sequence is CASSQGHPIAFF. The CDR3 DNA reads TGTGCCAGCAGCCAAGGGCACCCTATAGCTTTCTTT.

The chain joins TRBV25-1 to TRBJ1-3; D remains unclear. Germline CDR1 reads MGHDK; CDR2 reads SYGVNS. CDR3 length: 14 residues. V was clipped by 5 bases and J by 2 bases, with 10 bases between them. The CDR3 DNA follows: TGTGCCAGCAGTCCATGGATGACTGGAAACACCATATATTTT. It yields the protein CASSPWMTGNTIYF.

The table lists this clone with a count of one. This chain's CDR3 is CASSQDQTGIYGYTF. The CDR3, as DNA: TGTGCCAGCAGCCAAGATCAGACAGGGATCTATGGCTACACCTTC. The chain uses TRBV4-2 and TRBJ1-2; 7 bases fit TRBD1. This CDR3 region has 15 residues. From germline, CDR1 is LGHNA and CDR2 YNFKEQ. The V and J ends lost 0 bases and 4 bases, in that order; junction bases with no gene match: 5.